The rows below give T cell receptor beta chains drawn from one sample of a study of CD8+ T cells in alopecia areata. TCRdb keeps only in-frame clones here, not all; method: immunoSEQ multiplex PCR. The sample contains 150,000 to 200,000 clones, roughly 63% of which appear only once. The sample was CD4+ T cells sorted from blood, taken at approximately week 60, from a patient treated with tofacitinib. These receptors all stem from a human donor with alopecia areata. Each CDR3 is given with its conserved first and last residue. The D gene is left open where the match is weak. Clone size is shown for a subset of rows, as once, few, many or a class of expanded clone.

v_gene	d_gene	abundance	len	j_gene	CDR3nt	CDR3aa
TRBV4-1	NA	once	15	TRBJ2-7	TGCGCCAGCACCCTGGGAGCCGGGCGCGCCTACGAGCAGTACTTC	CASTLGAGRAYEQYF
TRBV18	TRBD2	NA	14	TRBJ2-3	TGTGCCAGCTCACCACCGGGACTAGCGGATACGCAGTATTTT	CASSPPGLADTQYF
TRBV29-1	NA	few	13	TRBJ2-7	TGCAGCGTCGACGGGGGCGCCGGCTACGAGCAGTACTTC	CSVDGGAGYEQYF
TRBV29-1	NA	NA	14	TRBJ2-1	TGCAGCGGGCGGGACTCGCGCTCCTACAATGAGCAGTTCTTC	CSGRDSRSYNEQFF
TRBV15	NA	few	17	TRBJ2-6	TGTGCCACCAGCAGTCCGACCGATTACTCTGGGGCCAACGTCCTGACTTTC	CATSSPTDYSGANVLTF
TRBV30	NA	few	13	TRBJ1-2	TGTGCCTGGAGTGGAAGCATCAGCGGCTGGTGCACCTTC	CAWSGSISGWCTF
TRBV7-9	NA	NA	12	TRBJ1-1	TGTGCCAGCAGCTTTCTTAACACTGAAGCTTTCTTT	CASSFLNTEAFF
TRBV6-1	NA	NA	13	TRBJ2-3	TGTGCCAGCAGTGAAGCCCTGGAGAACACGCAGTATTTT	CASSEALENTQYF
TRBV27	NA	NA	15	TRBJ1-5	TGTGCCAGCAGTTTAACGGGGGCCGGTAATCAGCCCCAGCATTTT	CASSLTGAGNQPQHF
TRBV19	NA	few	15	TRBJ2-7	TGTGCCAGTAGTATAGATCCATCATCCTACTACGAGCAGTACTTC	CASSIDPSSYYEQYF
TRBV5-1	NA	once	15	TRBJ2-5	TGCGCCAGCAGCCGTCCCGGGACCACACAAGAGACCCAGTACTTC	CASSRPGTTQETQYF
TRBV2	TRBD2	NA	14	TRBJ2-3	TGTGCCAGCAGAGCGGGGGGGCGCACAGATACGCAGTATTTT	CASRAGGRTDTQYF
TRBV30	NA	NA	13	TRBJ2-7	TGTGCCTGGAGTGTAATAGGGGGAGGCGAGCAGTACTTC	CAWSVIGGGEQYF
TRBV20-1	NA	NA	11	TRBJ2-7	TGCAGTGCGCGGACAGCCCGGGAGCAGTACTTC	CSARTAREQYF
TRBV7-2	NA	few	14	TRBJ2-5	TGTGCCAGCAGCCCGGGACCCTCCCAAGAGACCCAGTACTTC	CASSPGPSQETQYF
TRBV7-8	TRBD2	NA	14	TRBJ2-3	TGTGCCAGCAGCTTAGAAGGAGCGGGGGGGGCGCAGTATTTT	CASSLEGAGGAQYF
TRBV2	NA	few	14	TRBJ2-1	TGTGCCAGCATCAATTCTGAACTTTACAATGAGCAGTTCTTC	CASINSELYNEQFF
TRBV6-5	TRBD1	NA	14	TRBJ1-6	TGTGCCAGCAGAGCCGACAGGGGAGGCTCACCCCTCCACTTT	CASRADRGGSPLHF
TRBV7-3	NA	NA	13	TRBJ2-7	TGTGCCAGCAGCCCCGCAGGGTCCTACGAGCAGTACTTC	CASSPAGSYEQYF
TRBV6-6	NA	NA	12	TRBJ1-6	TGTGCCAGCAGTTTAGGGAATTCACCCCTCCACTTT	CASSLGNSPLHF
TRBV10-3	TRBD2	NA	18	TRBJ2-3	TGTGCCATCAGTGGAAGGGACTCTAGCGGGGGCACCACAGATACGCAGTATTTT	CAISGRDSSGGTTDTQYF
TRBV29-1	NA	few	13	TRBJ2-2	TGCAGCGTTGGGACAGTCTACACCGGGGAGCTGTTTTTT	CSVGTVYTGELFF
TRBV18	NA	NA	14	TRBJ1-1	TGTGCCAGCTCACCACCGTCGGTTTACACTGAAGCTTTCTTT	CASSPPSVYTEAFF
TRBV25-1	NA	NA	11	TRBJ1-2	TGTGCCAGCTCGGGAGGATATGGCTACACCTTC	CASSGGYGYTF